This T cell receptor beta chain was obtained from a study of sequential checkpoint blockade in melanoma. The CDR3 runs 13 residues. The V end was cut by 3 bases, the J end by 11 bases, with 13 bases between. Germline V gene sequence: CDR1 LNHDA, CDR2 SQIVND (reference sequence). This clone was seen once. Sequencing used immunoSEQ multiplex PCR; TCRdb keeps in-frame clones, though not all of them. The table has fewer than 30,000 clones, approximately 80% seen once; the top ten hold more than 10%. Documented treatment: randomized to nivolumab then ipilimumab (arm A) or the reverse (arm B). None of the patients previously received DNA-damaging chemotherapy.

The material was CD8+ T cells sorted from blood (inferred from file names), obtained from a patient given nivolumab and ipilimumab in sequence. V usage is TRBV19 and J usage is TRBJ2-2; no definite D call. This sequence was found in a human donor with melanoma. This chain's CDR3 is CASSIEVAAELFF. DNA for the CDR3: TGTGCCAGTAGTATCGAAGTAGCCGCCGAGCTGTTTTTT.